This paragraph reports one T cell receptor beta chain. Its antigen is not yet known. The CDR3 extends 3 residues past the end of the read, so its final part is completed from the germline J gene. TCR beta CDR3 regions were amplified by multiplex PCR from an average of around 1,200 ng genomic DNA per sample using the immunoSEQ assay. To correct primer bias, the assay used a complete synthetic TCR repertoire to set an amplification baseline. Amplicons were sequenced on the Illumina platform. On the authors' methods: Sequences were error-corrected by clustering with frequency ratios and a modified nearest-neighbor algorithm and were then analyzed in the immunoSEQ Analyzer with IMGT gene definitions. At each rarefaction depth, TCR richness and evenness were averaged across 20 rarefaction repeats, and any sample with fewer sequences than the depth was left out. Wilcoxon rank sum tests with FDR correction were used to compare V, D and J gene relative abundances between the groups. Blinded duplicates gave an intraclass correlation of about 96% for TCR richness and an average of roughly 76% across around 70 gene segments. Held by TCRdb, this immuneACCESS table contains in-frame sequences only and omits some clones. Under half of the omission traces to an unresolved V gene where checked; the cause of the rest is unknown. The V and J calls and clone size were taken over from that table, and D and trimming were inferred from the DNA. The sample table gives 35,000 to 45,000 clones. Around 1.3% of the sample is in the top ten clones.

The germline V gene supplies CDR1 SNHLY and CDR2 FYNNEI. Measured from the cysteine to the phenylalanine, the CDR3 is 15 residues long. Only the CDR3 bases that were read are kept: 36 of them, in frame from base 1. The data were taken from a study of T cells in women clearing cervical HPV infection (dated by TCRdb to 2017 to 2018). As for the study more broadly: The cases were 25 women with histologically confirmed HPV16-related CIN3 or worse, and 2 of these cases were invasive cancers. The controls were 25 or so women whose single incident HPV16 infection cleared within 12 months with no development of precancer or cancer. Case blood was taken at the visit when the lesion was first identified, whereas control blood was taken when infection was no longer detected. For cases, the median interval between lesion detection and blood sampling was roughly 140 days, with an interquartile range of roughly 80 to 230 days. HLA typing was available for only a few women, so HLA type could not be excluded as a confounder. This exploratory proof-of-principle case-control study, nested within the Guanacaste HPV Natural History Study in Costa Rica, compared TCR repertoires among women with different cervical HPV16 outcomes. Cases were matched to controls by age within five years and by the year the sample was collected. A median age of nearly 35 years was observed in cases versus 38 to 45 in controls, and no significant differences in baseline characteristics were found. In the parent cohort, roughly 9,700 women aged 18 or older were enrolled in Guanacaste, Costa Rica, during about 1993 to 1995 and then followed for under 8 years. Five blinded duplicates per group were added as quality controls, so that 60 or so samples were obtained: around 50 participants and some 10 replicates.

What the study reported, not specific to this receptor: Lower TRBV6-7 relative abundance was observed in cases than in controls (around 0.1% versus 0.15%; Bonferroni P = 0.0008). Across sequencing depths, CIN3+ cases showed significantly higher TCR repertoire richness than controls, but evenness did not differ between the groups. Random forest classifiers combining richness and V gene abundances distinguished cases from controls with an estimated AUC of 0.7 to 0.85. Because T-cell numbers per sample were unknown, differences in richness could reflect varying T-cell content rather than repertoire biology. Because of the cross-sectional design, the study could not determine whether the associations came before infection or resulted from infection, and neither effector/memory subsets nor HPV-specific T cells were isolated.

Every participant had a single incident cervical HPV16 infection, and women with prevalent HPV16 infections were excluded. Cervical HPV DNA was detected by MY09/MY11 PCR and genotyped by dot-blot hybridization. Fifteen mL of heparinized blood was centrifuged, after which the buffy coat was aliquoted, frozen at -30 degrees C, and then stored at -80 degrees C. Genomic DNA was extracted from buffy coat specimens using QIAGEN kits. Material for sequencing was blood buffy coat. The chain employs TRBV2 and TRBJ1-4, with TRBD1 perhaps the D gene, on 6 matching bases. The receptor comes from a woman between 18 and 69 years old with a cervical HPV16 infection that either progressed to CIN3+ or cleared (not recorded which). The CDR3 DNA, read in part, is TGTGCCAGCAGTGAACCGCGGGGGCTGGAATCACCA. Its protein product is CASSEPRGLESP. The whole CDR3 sequence reads CASSEPRGLESPLFF.